The sample holds a few counts of the clone carrying this TCR beta chain. The target antigen is unknown. The junction had 2 bases not matched to a gene; V was cut back by 6 bases and J by 0 bases. CDR3 length: 12 residues. CDR1 SQVTM and CDR2 ANQGSEA come from the germline V gene. The data were obtained in a study of cytomegalovirus exposure and HLA in healthy donors. Overall study results and limits: In a later analysis, V- and J-gene trimming of beta chains associated with a DCLRE1C missense variant, replicated independently.

The PCR was carried out with 60 Vbeta primers and 13 Jbeta primers. The protocol was immunoSEQ multiplex PCR, while the TCRdb copy is restricted to in-frame clones and leaves out a portion. The sample yields 130,000 or so clones, 75% to 85% seen once. The V and J genes are TRBV29-1 and TRBJ2-7; 7 nucleotides align to TRBD2. The receptor's source is a woman aged 45-59 years in good health and CMV-seropositive. Sequencing was done on a sample of PBMCs. The CDR3 DNA is TGCAGCGTGGCTAGCGGCTCCTACGAGCAGTACTTC. This gives the protein CSVASGSYEQYF.